The sequence of this T cell receptor (beta chain) was determined in a study of cytomegalovirus exposure and HLA in healthy donors. The PCR employed 60 Vbeta primers together with 13 Jbeta primers. Only in-frame clones appear in the TCRdb table, and some are missing; sequencing was by immunoSEQ multiplex PCR. The sample includes hundreds of thousands of clones, 75% to 90% of them seen just once. Study results and limitations: An analysis done earlier found most TCR beta V segments productive about 87% or about 30% of the time. Analyzed later, association rates of TCRs varied across HLA loci, with DRB1 most and HLA-C fewest.

Notes on this clone: The antigen remains unidentified.

There are 12 residues in the CDR3. CDR1 is MNHNS and CDR2 is SASEGT in the germline V gene. The V and J ends lost 6 bases and 12 bases, in that order; junction bases with no gene match: 8. The chain recombines TRBV6-1 with TRBJ1-1; 9 bases align to TRBD1. Sequenced material: PBMCs. This receptor was identified in a woman between 18 and 30 years old in good health and CMV-seronegative. The CDR3 is CASSSDRGVSFF. The CDR3 DNA reads TGTGCCAGCAGCTCGGACAGGGGAGTATCTTTCTTT.